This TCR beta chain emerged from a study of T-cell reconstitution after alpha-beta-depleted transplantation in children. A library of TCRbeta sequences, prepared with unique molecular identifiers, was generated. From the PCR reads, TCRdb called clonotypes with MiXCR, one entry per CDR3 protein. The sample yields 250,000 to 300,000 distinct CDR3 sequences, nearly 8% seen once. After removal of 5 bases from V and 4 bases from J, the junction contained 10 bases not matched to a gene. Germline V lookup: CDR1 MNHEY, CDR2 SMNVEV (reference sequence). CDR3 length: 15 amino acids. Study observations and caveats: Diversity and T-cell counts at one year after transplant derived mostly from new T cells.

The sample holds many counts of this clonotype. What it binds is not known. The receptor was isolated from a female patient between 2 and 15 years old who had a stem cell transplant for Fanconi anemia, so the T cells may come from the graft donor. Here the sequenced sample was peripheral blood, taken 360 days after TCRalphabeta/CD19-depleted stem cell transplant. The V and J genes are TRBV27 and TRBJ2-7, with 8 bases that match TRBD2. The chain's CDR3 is CASSPHGGASYEQYF. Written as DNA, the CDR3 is TGTGCCAGCAGTCCCCACGGGGGGGCTTCTTACGAGCAGTACTTC.